These 22 T cell receptor beta chains originate from one sample sequenced in a study of T cell responses to AZD1222 COVID-19 vaccine. Assay used: immunoSEQ multiplex PCR; TCRdb lists only in-frame clones, some missing. The sample includes fewer than 300,000 clones, approximately 95% of them seen just once. This material consisted of peripheral blood, taken on day 0 of AZD1222 vaccination. Receptor source: an adult in good health.

This clone was picked up a small number of times. The chain couples TRBV15 to TRBJ2-5, with a possible D match to TRBD1 (6 bases). V lost 1 base and J lost 3, with 12 bases in between. The length of the CDR3 is 15 residues. Germline V gives CDR1 LNHNV, CDR2 YYDKDF (reference sequence). The CDR3 nucleotides are TGTGCCACCAGCAGAGTGGGGGCCCCGGAAGAGACCCAGTACTTC. Protein product: CATSRVGAPEETQYF.

The genes are TRBV5-8 and TRBJ1-2; no definite D call. Per germline, CDR1 SGHTS and CDR2 YDEGEE. The CDR3 sequence is 11 residues long. The V end lost 0 bases, the J end lost 8 bases, and 5 bases lay between the germline ends. The CDR3 nucleotides are TGTGCCAGCAGCTTGGCGTGGGGCTACACCTTC. Protein: CASSLAWGYTF.

The chain links TRBV10-3 to TRBJ1-5; D is undetermined. This CDR3 has 15 amino acids. CDR1 and CDR2 (germline): ENHRY, SYGVKD. Trimming cost V 2 bases and J 3 bases, with 11 bases left between them. The chain's CDR3 is CAISEGQPNNQPQHF. CDR3 nucleotide sequence: TGTGCCATCAGTGAGGGGCAGCCGAACAATCAGCCCCAGCATTTT.

The CDR3 protein is CASSLDGTGLVSPLHF. The CDR3 DNA reads as TGCGCCAGCAGCTTGGATGGGACAGGGTTAGTTTCACCCCTCCACTTT. The chain joins TRBV5-1 to TRBJ1-6; 9 nucleotides line up with TRBD1. CDR3 length equals 16 residues. The V gene end was trimmed by 0 bases and the J gene end by 9 bases; junction bases not matched to a gene: 7. CDR1 SGHRS and CDR2 YFSETQ come from the germline V gene.

The chain couples TRBV6-1 to TRBJ1-5; TRBD1 is a possible D gene (5 bases). This CDR3 comprises 18 residues. Trimming pared 4 bases from V and 3 bases from J, leaving 22 bases between. In germline, CDR1 is MNHNS, CDR2 SASEGT. CDR3 bases: TGTGCCAGCAGTGCCTTGGGGGTTATCTCTGAGAACAATCAGCCCCAGCATTTT. Its protein is CASSALGVISENNQPQHF.

This sequence joins TRBV7-8 and TRBJ2-5; 7 nucleotides match TRBD2. This CDR3 contains 15 residues. Germline values: CDR1 SGHVS, CDR2 FQNEAQ. Losses at the gene ends were 2 bases for V and 4 bases for J; bases not matched to a gene: 7. The CDR3 region is CASSLTRGDVETQYF. CDR3 nucleotide sequence: TGTGCCAGCAGCTTAACCCGGGGGGATGTAGAGACCCAGTACTTC.

J is TRBJ2-7 and V is TRBV5-1; 11 bases match TRBD1. Germline loops: CDR1 SGHRS, CDR2 YFSETQ. Losses at the gene ends were 3 bases for V and 5 bases for J; bases not matched to a gene: 1. The CDR3 is 13 amino acids. CDR3 amino acids: CASSSGQGDEQYF. The CDR3 DNA follows: TGCGCCAGCAGCTCGGGACAGGGGGACGAGCAGTACTTC.

This clone occurred once. The chain uses TRBV3-1 (or the pseudogene TRBV3-2) and TRBJ1-5; D gene uncertain. V was trimmed by 1 base and J by 3 bases, leaving 4 bases between them. Germline assignment: CDR1 LGHDT and CDR2 YNNKEL (reference sequence). This CDR3 spans 13 amino acids. The CDR3: CASSQVLNQPQHF. CDR3 DNA sequence: TGTGCCAGCAGCCAAGTCCTCAATCAGCCCCAGCATTTT.

The CDR3 spells CASQGPPGNQPQHF. In DNA, the CDR3 is TGTGCCAGCCAGGGGCCCCCGGGCAATCAGCCCCAGCATTTT. The chain carries TRBV2 and TRBJ1-5, with D possibly being TRBD1 (6 bases). Germline CDR1 SNHLY, CDR2 FYNNEI. V lost 8 bases, J lost 2 bases, and 13 bases lay in between. CDR3 length equals 14 residues.

J is TRBJ1-1 and V is TRBV2; no firm D call. Trimming left V 5 bases short and J 1 base short, with 11 bases between. The CDR3 loop spans 14 amino acids. The germline gives CDR1 SNHLY, CDR2 FYNNEI. CDR3: CASSITASNTEAFF. The CDR3 bases are TGTGCCAGCAGTATTACAGCCTCGAACACTGAAGCTTTCTTT. Variable domain in full (rest from reference TRBV2 and TRBJ1-1): EPEVTQTPSHQVTQMGQEVILRCVPISNHLYFYWYRQILGQKVEFLVSFYNNEISEKSEIFDDQFSVERPDGSNFTLKIRSTKLEDSAMYFCASSITASNTEAFFGQGTRLTVV.

J is TRBJ2-7 and V is TRBV5-1; 10 positions agree with TRBD2. Losses at the gene ends were 7 bases for V and 6 bases for J; bases not matched to a gene: 10. Germline CDR1 and CDR2: SGHRS and YFSETQ. The CDR3 covers 14 residues. CDR3 amino acids: CASRLALAGREQYF. CDR3 DNA sequence: TGCGCCAGCCGTCTAGCACTAGCGGGACGCGAGCAGTACTTC.

The chain links TRBV7-9 to TRBJ2-7, with 7 positions matching TRBD1. V dropped 5 bases and J dropped 5; count of bases not matched to a gene: 12. Germline assignment: CDR1 SEHNR and CDR2 FQNEAQ (reference sequence). The CDR3 loop spans 15 amino acids. CDR3: CASSNTGEKWHEQYF. The CDR3 DNA follows: TGTGCCAGCAGCAATACAGGGGAAAAGTGGCACGAGCAGTACTTC. The complete variable domain, with remaining parts taken from reference TRBV7-9 and TRBJ2-7, reads DTGVSQNPRHKITKRGQNVTFRCDPISEHNRLYWYRQTLGQGPEFLTYFQNEAQLEKSRLLSDRFSAERPKGSFSTLEIQRTEQGDSAMYLCASSNTGEKWHEQYFGPGTRLTVT.

This chain connects TRBV6-5 to TRBJ1-1; TRBD1 might be the D (5 bases). The V and J ends lost 6 bases and 0 bases respectively, with 11 bases between them. The CDR3 runs 14 residues. Germline values: CDR1 MNHEY, CDR2 SVGAGI. CDR3 protein: CASRGTAMNTEAFF. Written as DNA, the CDR3 is TGTGCCAGCAGGGGGACGGCCATGAACACTGAAGCTTTCTTT.

The chain has TRBV15 and TRBJ1-1; 7 nucleotides align to TRBD1. This CDR3 spans 14 amino acids. Germline assignment: CDR1 LNHNV and CDR2 YYDKDF (reference sequence). The J segment lost 5 bases and the V segment lost 3 bases, leaving 6 bases of the junction unmatched. The CDR3 sequence: CATSRGGTVTEAFF. The CDR3 coding sequence is TGTGCCACCAGCAGGGGCGGGACAGTTACTGAAGCTTTCTTT.

The gene calls are TRBV6-5 and TRBJ1-6, with 8 bases fitting TRBD1. J lost 7 bases, V lost 10 bases, and 12 bases had no gene match. This CDR3 region has 15 residues. CDR1 and CDR2 from the germline V gene are MNHEY and SVGAGI. CDR3 in amino acids: CATSTRGRFNSPLHF. The CDR3 bases are TGTGCCACTTCAACCAGGGGGCGTTTCAATTCACCCCTCCACTTT.

This clone was recorded once. This rearrangement joins TRBV24-1 to TRBJ2-6; D is possibly TRBD1 (5 bases). The V gene's germline CDR1 is KGHDR and CDR2 SFDVKD. This CDR3 region has 18 residues. V shed 4 bases and J shed 0 bases, with 15 bases lying between them. CDR3 nucleotides: TGTGCCACCAGTGACTCTAGGACATCATTCTCTGGGGCCAACGTCCTGACTTTC. This sequence encodes CATSDSRTSFSGANVLTF.

This sequence joins TRBV7-2 and TRBJ2-5, with D perhaps assigned TRBD1 or TRBD2 (5 bases each). Germline V gene lookup returns CDR1 SGHTA and CDR2 FQGNSA. The CDR3 consists of 15 residues. Trimming shortened V by 5 bases and J by 1 base, and 14 bases separated the two germline ends. CDR3 in amino acids: CASSPSRGPQETQYF. CDR3 bases: TGTGCCAGCAGCCCGAGTAGGGGACCCCAAGAGACCCAGTACTTC.

This chain's CDR3 is CASRMDGNTEAFF. CDR3 sequence (DNA): TGTGCCAGCAGGATGGACGGGAACACTGAAGCTTTCTTT. The rearrangement uses TRBV6-5 and TRBJ1-1; D is uncertain. The germline V gene has CDR1 MNHEY and CDR2 SVGAGI. Trimming left V 6 bases short and J 1 base short, with 9 bases between. This CDR3 is built from 13 residues.

The rearrangement uses TRBV3-1 (or the pseudogene TRBV3-2) and TRBJ2-7, with TRBD2 as a possible D gene (6 bases). V gave up 3 bases and J gave up 2 bases, with 14 bases separating them. The germline CDR1 and CDR2 sequences are LGHDT and YNNKEL (reference sequence). The CDR3 length is 15 residues. CDR3 amino acids: CASSQSSGGTYEQYF. CDR3 bases: TGTGCCAGCAGCCAGAGCTCCGGGGGAACCTACGAGCAGTACTTC.

The chain combines TRBV7-9 with TRBJ2-7; TRBD1 matches 10 bases. The germline V gene encodes CDR1 SEHNR and CDR2 FQNEAQ (reference sequence). V was clipped by 5 bases and J by 6 bases; unmatched bases: 10. CDR3 length equals 15 residues. The CDR3: CASSPSRTGGSEQYF. In DNA form, the CDR3 reads TGTGCCAGCAGCCCATCCAGGACAGGGGGGTCCGAGCAGTACTTC.

This chain joins TRBV4-1 and TRBJ1-5; tentative D call: TRBD1 (5 bases). This CDR3 has 16 residues. The V gene's germline CDR1 is MGHRA and CDR2 YSYEKL. V was pared by 0 bases and J by 6 bases, with 15 bases between. CDR3 amino acids: CASSQDGTATFQPQHF. The CDR3 DNA reads TGCGCCAGCAGCCAAGATGGGACCGCGACTTTTCAGCCCCAGCATTTT.

V is TRBV29-1 and J is TRBJ2-5, with 7 bases fitting TRBD1. Germline loops: CDR1 SQVTM, CDR2 ANQGSEA. With V trimmed by 7 bases and J by 10 bases, 12 bases remained unmatched. The CDR3 runs 12 residues. CDR3 DNA: TGCAGCGCCGACAGGGTGGCCCTGGACCAGTACTTC. Protein product: CSADRVALDQYF.